The rows below give T cell receptor beta chains drawn from one sample of a study of cytomegalovirus exposure and HLA in healthy donors. Clones were read by immunoSEQ multiplex PCR, and TCRdb kept only the in-frame ones, dropping some. In the table there are about 180,000 clones, 80% of which are singletons. Sample: PBMCs. These receptor sequences come from a woman aged 25 to 39 in good health and CMV-seronegative. The conserved cysteine and the conserved F or W are not part of the CDR3 here.

CDR3aa: ASSQDQTDTQY
j_gene: TRBJ2-3
v_gene: TRBV4-2

CDR3aa: ASSFSGGDTEAF
j_gene: TRBJ1-1
v_gene: TRBV5-4

CDR3aa: ASSFTGPSNQPQH
j_gene: TRBJ1-5
v_gene: TRBV27

CDR3aa: ASSFGQFHEQY
j_gene: TRBJ2-7
v_gene: TRBV7-3

CDR3aa: ASSLGGGTFSYEQY
j_gene: TRBJ2-7
v_gene: TRBV5-8

CDR3aa: ASSGTGDQETQY
j_gene: TRBJ2-5
v_gene: TRBV5-1

CDR3aa: ATSRDQGYGTEAF
j_gene: TRBJ1-1
v_gene: TRBV15

CDR3aa: ASSPSGIGNSPLH
j_gene: TRBJ1-6
v_gene: TRBV18

CDR3aa: ASSLVDTEAF
j_gene: TRBJ1-1
v_gene: TRBV5-1

CDR3aa: AWSGRTGGDEQY
j_gene: TRBJ2-7
v_gene: TRBV30

CDR3aa: SVEAPGTGAEKLF
j_gene: TRBJ1-4
v_gene: TRBV29-1

CDR3aa: ASSPTVKGELF
j_gene: TRBJ2-2
v_gene: TRBV7-2

CDR3aa: ASTSPRGGGNQPQH
j_gene: TRBJ1-5
v_gene: TRBV5-4

CDR3aa: ASRKQGAPGTGELF
j_gene: TRBJ2-2
v_gene: TRBV28

CDR3aa: ASSLDLVYPTGTGY
j_gene: TRBJ2-7
v_gene: TRBV7-2

CDR3aa: ASSGGVSNQPQH
j_gene: TRBJ1-5
v_gene: TRBV7-2

CDR3aa: ASSYGTGFSYEQY
j_gene: TRBJ2-7
v_gene: TRBV6-5

CDR3aa: ASTDRILGYT
j_gene: TRBJ1-2
v_gene: TRBV6-5

CDR3aa: ASSIVGGPQF
j_gene: TRBJ2-1
v_gene: TRBV19

CDR3aa: ASGLDGSLSYEQY
j_gene: TRBJ2-7
v_gene: TRBV12-5